These 9 T cell receptor beta chains were sequenced from one sample in a study of T cell responses to AZD1222 COVID-19 vaccine. Data came from immunoSEQ multiplex PCR; TCRdb stores just in-frame clones and leaves some out. Of fewer than 110,000 clones listed, roughly nine tenths were seen once; the top ten hold 1% to 1.5%. The input for sequencing was peripheral blood, taken on day 0 of AZD1222 vaccination. The source of these receptors is an adult in good health.

The chain links TRBV7-2 to TRBJ2-3; 11 bases line up with TRBD2. Germline V gene lookup returns CDR1 SGHTA and CDR2 FQGNSA. The CDR3 sequence is 15 residues long. V lost 4 bases to trimming and J lost 5 bases; unmatched junction nucleotides: 5. Here the CDR3 reads CASSSLAGGKDTQYF. The CDR3, as DNA: TGTGCCAGCAGCTCCCTAGCGGGGGGCAAAGATACGCAGTATTTT.

This chain joins TRBV9 and TRBJ1-2, with D perhaps TRBD1 (6 bases). V lost 3 bases, J lost 7 bases, and 16 bases lay in between. Germline-derived CDR1 and CDR2 are SGDLS and YYNGEE. The CDR3 is made up of 14 amino acids. CDR3 in amino acids: CASSALAQGPGYTF. CDR3 nucleotides: TGTGCCAGCAGCGCCCTTGCACAGGGCCCTGGCTACACCTTC.

The chain links TRBV10-3 to TRBJ2-3; D tentatively reads TRBD1 or TRBD2 (5 bases each). Germline V gene sequence: CDR1 ENHRY, CDR2 SYGVKD. The CDR3 spans 14 residues. V lost 4 bases, J lost 5 bases, and 13 bases lay in between. The CDR3: CAISARGYIDTQYF. The CDR3 nucleotides are TGTGCCATCAGTGCCCGGGGCTACATAGATACGCAGTATTTT.

This clone appeared once. This chain uses TRBV14 with TRBJ1-1; no reliable D call. This CDR3 has 15 residues. From germline, CDR1 is SGHDN and CDR2 FVKESK. The ends were cut back, 3 bases at V and 0 bases at J, with 11 bases in the middle. CDR3 protein: CASSHRNNMNTEAFF. Here the CDR3 DNA reads TGTGCCAGCAGCCACCGAAACAACATGAACACTGAAGCTTTCTTT.

A few counts support this clone. V gene TRBV10-2 combines with J gene TRBJ1-1, with D uncertain. The CDR3 totals 14 residues. V was pared by 6 bases and J by 5 bases, with 16 bases between. CDR1 and CDR2 from the germline V gene are WSHSY and SAAADI. In DNA form, the CDR3 reads TGCGCCAGCAGCACCGGGCCTGGCGGGACTGAAGCTTTCTTT. Protein: CASSTGPGGTEAFF.

The rearrangement uses TRBV2 and TRBJ2-2; tentatively, D is TRBD1 (6 bases). V lost 10 bases and J 0 bases, leaving 12 bases between the germline ends. Germline lookup yields CDR1 SNHLY and CDR2 FYNNEI. This CDR3 has 14 amino acids. CDR3 nucleotides: TGTGCCACTCTGTGGACAGCGAACACCGGGGAGCTGTTTTTT. It translates to CATLWTANTGELFF.

The chain is built from TRBV6-1 and TRBJ1-5; D is ambiguous. Looked up from germline, CDR1 is MNHNS and CDR2 is SASEGT. V was pared by 3 bases and J by 6 bases, with 9 bases between. CDR3 length equals 13 residues. CDR3 DNA sequence: TGTGCCAGCAGTGATATGTTCAGTCAGCCCCAGCATTTT. This sequence encodes CASSDMFSQPQHF.

The genes are TRBV11-2 and TRBJ2-1; D not certain. The V gene's germline CDR1 is SGHAT and CDR2 FQNNGV. V was cut by 5 bases and J by 8 bases, with 13 bases left in between. This CDR3 has 13 residues. This chain's CDR3 is CASSRPSPHEQFF. DNA of the CDR3: TGTGCCAGCAGCCGACCCTCCCCCCATGAGCAGTTCTTC.

The chain employs TRBV28 and TRBJ1-2; D uncertain. Germline-derived CDR1 and CDR2 are MDHEN and SYDVKM. The CDR3 contains 16 residues. The V end lost 1 base, the J end lost 3 bases, and 15 bases lay between the germline ends. The DNA for the CDR3 is TGTGCCAGCAGTTTATCATTGATGGGATTGGACTATGGCTACACCTTC. Its translation is CASSLSLMGLDYGYTF.